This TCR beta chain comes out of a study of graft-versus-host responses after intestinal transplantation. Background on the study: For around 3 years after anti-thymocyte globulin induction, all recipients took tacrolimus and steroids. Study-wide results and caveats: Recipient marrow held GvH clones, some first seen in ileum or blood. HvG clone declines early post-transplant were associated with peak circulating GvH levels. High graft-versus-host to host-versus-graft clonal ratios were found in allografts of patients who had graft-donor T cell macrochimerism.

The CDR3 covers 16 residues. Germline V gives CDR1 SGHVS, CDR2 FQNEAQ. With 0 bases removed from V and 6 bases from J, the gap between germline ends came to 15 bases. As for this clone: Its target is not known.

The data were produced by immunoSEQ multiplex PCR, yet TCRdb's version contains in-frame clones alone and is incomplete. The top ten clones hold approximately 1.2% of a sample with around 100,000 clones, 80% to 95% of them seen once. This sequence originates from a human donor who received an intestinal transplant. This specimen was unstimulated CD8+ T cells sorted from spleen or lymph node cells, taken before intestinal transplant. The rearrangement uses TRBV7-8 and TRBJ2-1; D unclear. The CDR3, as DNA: TGTGCCAGCAGCTTAGCGCCCCTAGAAGCTAGCAATGAGCAGTTCTTC. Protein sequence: CASSLAPLEASNEQFF.